The clone carrying this T cell receptor (beta chain) has a count of ten or more. RNA served as the template for amplifying TCR beta CDR3 regions. Scientists carried out first-round RT-PCR using HTBI primers and then a second-round multiplex PCR. TCRdb redid the calling of the multiplex PCR reads with MiXCR, one entry per CDR3 protein. In the table there are 660,000 or so distinct CDR3 sequences, roughly 39% of which are singletons. The data were taken from a study of Graves' ophthalmopathy and Graves' hyperthyroidism. V shed 1 base and J 6 bases; nucleotides not matched to a gene: 12. The CDR3 has 16 amino acids. CDR1 is LNHNV and CDR2 is YYDKDF in the germline V gene (reference sequence).

The receptor's source is an adult man with Graves' ophthalmopathy. Sequencing was done on a sample of peripheral blood. The chain uses TRBV15 and TRBJ2-7; 7 bases align to TRBD1. CDR3 DNA: TGTGCCACCAGCAGAGGTTTCGGACAGGCGGAACTCGAGCAGTACTTC. Its translation: CATSRGFGQAELEQYF.